This TCR beta chain was sequenced during a study of T cell repertoires in cytomegalovirus infection. About the research overall: Public TCR beta signatures were indicative of both CMV infection and a matching HLA type. Study results and limitations: The study found HLA-C-restricted CMV-specific TCR beta clonotypes dominating the ex vivo response. CMV carriers having the relevant HLA were flagged by cumulative public TCR beta family frequency.

One entry per CDR3 protein results from TCRdb running MiXCR on the reads. The top ten clones hold 30% to 40% of a sample with over 100,000 distinct CDR3 sequences, over 9.5% of them seen once. The germline V and J ends were trimmed by 6 bases and 3 bases, with 17 bases remaining between them. The CDR3 is made up of 16 amino acids. Per germline, CDR1 MDHEN and CDR2 SYDVKM. This clonotype was observed at least ten times. The target antigen is unknown. V usage is TRBV28 and J usage is TRBJ2-2, with D unresolved. The material sequenced was PBMCs, sequenced either directly or after in vitro stimulation (not recorded which). This receptor was obtained from a human donor in good health (CMV status not recorded). Some clones in this sample may be carry-over from other donors' samples. This CDR3 is CASSRKSRIYTGELFF. CDR3 DNA: TGTGCCAGCAGCCGTAAATCTAGAATTTACACCGGGGAGCTGTTTTTT.